One sample yielded the 14 T cell receptor beta chains listed below, sequenced in a study of regulatory and conventional T cells in breast cancer. TCRdb re-called the PCR reads with MiXCR, one entry per CDR3 protein. The sample contains fewer than 11,000 distinct CDR3 sequences, about 32% of which appear only once. Specimen: conventional T cells from blood. The origin of the receptors is a male donor in good health.

This clonotype was seen just once. Because it lacks the conserved phenylalanine or tryptophan at the end, this CDR3 is likely a read error. The chain joins TRBV7-6 to TRBJ2-7; no definite D call. V gave up 4 bases and J gave up 3 bases, with 10 bases separating them. Germline V lookup: CDR1 SGHVS, CDR2 FNYEAQ. This CDR3 region has 13 residues. The CDR3 DNA reads TGTGCCAGCAGCTCTCAACAGAACTACGAGCAGTACTTA. It encodes CASSSQQNYEQYL.

The chain links TRBV5-5 to TRBJ1-1; no definite D call. Germline V lookup: CDR1 SGHKS, CDR2 YYEKEE (reference sequence). Trimming stripped 3 bases from V and 1 base from J, with 4 bases between. This CDR3 has 12 amino acids. The CDR3 bases are TGTGCCAGCAGCTATCCGAACACTGAAGCTTTCTTT. Translating it yields CASSYPNTEAFF.

This sequence joins TRBV2 and TRBJ1-5, with D possibly matching TRBD1 (5 bases). Between the trimmed V and J ends, which lost 7 bases and 7 bases, there was a span of 14 bases. The CDR3 extends over 13 amino acids. Germline CDR1 reads SNHLY; CDR2 reads FYNNEI. This chain's CDR3 is CASNTGEGQPQHF. The CDR3 region has the DNA TGTGCCAGCAACACAGGAGAAGGACAGCCCCAGCATTTT.

In this sample, this clonotype turned up a few times. This chain joins TRBV5-1 and TRBJ2-3, with 12 bases fitting TRBD2. With V trimmed by 3 bases and J by 6 bases, 5 bases remained unmatched. This CDR3 comprises 15 residues. The V gene's germline CDR1 is SGHRS and CDR2 YFSETQ. The CDR3, as DNA: TGCGCCAGCAGCTACCTAGCGGGGGGGCCTGATACGCAGTATTTT. It codes for CASSYLAGGPDTQYF.

The CDR3 coding sequence is TGTGCCAGCAGTCTCCTTGAGGGGGATAACTACAATGAGCAGTTCTTC. Translation gives CASSLLEGDNYNEQFF. V gene TRBV3-1 combines with J gene TRBJ2-1, with a weak D call TRBD1 (6 bases). V was clipped by 6 bases and J by 3 bases, with 18 bases between them. CDR3 length: 16 amino acids. Germline CDR1 and CDR2: LGHDT and YNNKEL (reference sequence).

Within the sample, this clonotype is large (0.1 to 1%). This chain links TRBV29-1 with TRBJ1-3; no firm D call. The CDR3 extends over 14 amino acids. The V and J ends lost 2 bases and 0 bases respectively, with 8 bases between them. Germline V gene sequence: CDR1 SQVTM, CDR2 ANQGSEA. CDR3 loop: CSVEWRDSGNTIYF. CDR3 DNA sequence: TGCAGCGTTGAATGGCGGGACTCTGGAAACACCATATATTTT.

The gene calls are TRBV7-9 and TRBJ2-1, with 7 positions matching TRBD2. The CDR3 runs to 14 residues. Trimming cost V 6 bases and J 7 bases; bases outside gene matches: 9. Germline lookup yields CDR1 SEHNR and CDR2 FQNEAQ (reference sequence). The CDR3, as DNA: TGTGCCAGCAGTCGCCCCCGGGGAGGGAATGAGCAGTTCTTC. This translates into CASSRPRGGNEQFF.

This clonotype has more than one count but fewer than ten. The V gene is TRBV21-1, the J gene TRBJ1-1; TRBD1 is the table's D call, not checked against the DNA. TRBV21-1 is flagged as a pseudogene. This CDR3 has 17 amino acids. The CDR3 loop reads CASLQNPGQGANTEAFF. For the CDR3, the DNA is TGTGCCAGCCTACAGAATCCGGGACAGGGGGCGAACACTGAAGCTTTCTTT.

This clonotype appeared once. This sequence may be a read error, since a much larger clone differs from it by one base. The chain uses TRBV3-1 and TRBJ2-2; TRBD2 might be the D (5 bases). CDR3 size: 13 residues. From germline, CDR1 is LGHDT and CDR2 YNNKEL (reference sequence). The CDR3 loop reads CASSHASVGELVF. CDR3 nucleotides: TGTGCCAGCAGCCATGCGTCAGTCGGGGAGCTGGTTTTT.

This clonotype is medium-sized in the sample. One junction end does not reproduce the germline sequence, and a read error may be involved. This rearrangement joins TRBV10-3 to TRBJ2-7; TRBD2 matches at 14 bases. This CDR3 is 15 amino acids long. The germline gives CDR1 ENHRY, CDR2 SYGVKD. The CDR3 protein is CAVSRLAGGPDEQYF. The CDR3 bases are TGTGCCGTCAGTCGACTAGCGGGGGGGCCGGACGAGCAGTACTTC.

Judged by abundance, this clonotype is medium-sized. Here the CDR3 DNA reads TGCGCCAGCAGGGCCCTTACTTCTAGTTCGGTAAACACCATATATTTT. This encodes CASRALTSSSVNTIYF. The chain links TRBV10-1 to TRBJ1-3; D ambiguous. CDR3 length: 16 residues. V was clipped by 6 bases and J by 6 bases, with 21 bases between them. The germline V gene has CDR1 WNHNN and CDR2 SYGVQD (reference sequence).

This clonotype was seen at least ten times. The chain combines TRBV7-2 with TRBJ2-5; a possible D gene is TRBD2 (7 bases). The CDR3 length is 14 residues. Trimming removed 4 bases from V and 6 bases from J, with 15 bases in between. The germline CDR1 and CDR2 sequences are SGHTA and FQGNSA. DNA of the CDR3: TGTGCCAGCAGCTCCGACGGGGGGCAGAAGACCCAGTACTTC. Protein product: CASSSDGGQKTQYF.

This clonotype turned up a few times. The CDR3 spells CSAIGPLNQPQHF. The CDR3 coding sequence is TGCAGTGCTATCGGGCCGCTAAATCAGCCCCAGCATTTT. The genes are TRBV20-1 and TRBJ1-5, with unresolved D. In germline, CDR1 is DFQATT, CDR2 SNEGSKA (reference sequence). The CDR3 spans 13 residues. Trimming removed 4 bases at V and 4 bases at J, with 11 bases between.

This clonotype counts as medium-sized. This rearrangement joins TRBV6-1 to TRBJ2-3; tentatively, D is TRBD1 or TRBD2 (5 bases each). Germline CDR1 is MNHNS and CDR2 is SASEGT. This CDR3 is 12 amino acids long. V lost 5 bases to trimming and J lost 3 bases, with 6 bases between them. The CDR3 spells CASSWGTDTQYF. DNA of the CDR3: TGTGCCAGCAGTTGGGGGACAGATACGCAGTATTTT.